One sample yielded the 9 T cell receptor beta chains listed below, sequenced in a study of technical replicates of blood from a handful of donors. TCRdb keeps only in-frame clones here, not all; method: immunoSEQ multiplex PCR. This table holds more than 70,000 clones, almost 98% found once. The sample was T cells isolated from PBMCs. Receptors originate from a human donor in good health.

V gene TRBV5-4 combines with J gene TRBJ1-1; TRBD1 agrees at 9 bases. The CDR3 is 16 amino acids. Germline lookup yields CDR1 SGHNT and CDR2 YYREEE (reference sequence). The trim removed 4 bases at V and 4 bases at J, leaving 11 bases unmatched. The CDR3 DNA follows: TGTGCCAGCAGCATCGGGACAGGGATATCGGGCACTGAAGCTTTCTTT. Translation gives CASSIGTGISGTEAFF.

The chain's CDR3 is CASSLVNTKARGLYNEQFF. In DNA form, the CDR3 reads TGCGCCAGCAGCTTGGTTAACACTAAGGCAAGGGGACTTTACAATGAGCAGTTCTTC. This chain joins TRBV5-1 and TRBJ2-1; D might be TRBD2 (6 bases). The CDR3 has 19 amino acids. Per the germline V gene, CDR1 is SGHRS and CDR2 is YFSETQ. V lost 0 bases, J lost 4 bases, and 23 bases lay in between.

The rearrangement joins TRBV4-1 to TRBJ2-3, with 8 positions matching TRBD2. Germline-derived CDR1 and CDR2 are MGHRA and YSYEKL. This CDR3 comprises 15 residues. Trimming at V came to 5 bases and at J to 0 bases, leaving 4 bases not matched to a gene. The CDR3 bases are TGCGCCAGCAGCGATCAGCGGGGGAGCACAGATACGCAGTATTTT. This sequence encodes CASSDQRGSTDTQYF.

The rearrangement joins TRBV27 to TRBJ2-1, with 8 bases that match TRBD2. CDR3 length equals 16 residues. J was trimmed by 9 bases and V by 6 bases; bases with no gene match: 16. Germline lookup yields CDR1 MNHEY and CDR2 SMNVEV (reference sequence). The CDR3 is CASSAGAGEGLGEQFF. The CDR3, as DNA: TGTGCCAGCAGCGCCGGAGCGGGAGAGGGTCTTGGTGAGCAGTTCTTC.

V gene TRBV25-1 combines with J gene TRBJ1-2; 8 positions agree with TRBD1. J gave up 9 bases and V 7 bases, and 16 bases lay outside the gene matches. CDR1 and CDR2 (germline): MGHDK, SYGVNS. CDR3 length: 15 amino acids. The CDR3 here is CASTKTGTGLPSYTF. The CDR3 DNA follows: TGTGCCAGCACAAAAACCGGGACAGGACTTCCGAGCTACACCTTC.

The CDR3 is CASSLDSTYEQYF. CDR3 in DNA: TGTGCCAGCAGCTTGGACAGTACCTACGAGCAGTACTTC. The chain combines TRBV7-6 with TRBJ2-7; D possibly corresponds to TRBD1 (6 bases). CDR1 is SGHVS, CDR2 FNYEAQ, per germline. The ends were cut back, 3 bases at V and 2 bases at J, with 8 bases in the middle. The CDR3 is 13 amino acids.

The gene calls are TRBV10-1 and TRBJ2-7; possibly TRBD2 for D (6 bases). The CDR3 contains 16 residues. Germline-derived CDR1 and CDR2 are WNHNN and SYGVQD (reference sequence). V was cut by 11 bases and J by 0 bases, with 23 bases left in between. CDR3 amino acids: CAGWNGTFRSSYEQYF. In DNA form, the CDR3 reads TGCGCCGGGTGGAACGGGACTTTCCGCAGCTCCTACGAGCAGTACTTC.

The chain joins TRBV19 to TRBJ2-1; 7 nucleotides match TRBD1. The ends lost 6 bases at V and 9 bases at J; junction bases unmatched: 14. CDR1 is LNHDA, CDR2 SQIVND, per germline (reference sequence). The CDR3 extends over 15 amino acids. The CDR3 bases are TGTGCCAGTAGAACCGGCGACAGGGATTTTTTTGAGCAGTTCTTC. This translates into CASRTGDRDFFEQFF. The full variable domain, with the rest looked up from reference TRBV19 and TRBJ2-1, is DGGITQSPKYLFRKEGQNVTLSCEQNLNHDAMYWYRQDPGQGLRLIYYSQIVNDFQKGDIAEGYSVSREKKESFPLTVTSAQKNPTAFYLCASRTGDRDFFEQFFGPGTRLTVL.

V usage is TRBV25-1 and J usage is TRBJ2-7; 8 bases align to TRBD2. The V segment lost 6 bases and the J segment 5 bases; nucleotides outside the gene matches: 9. CDR1 MGHDK and CDR2 SYGVNS come from the germline V gene. The CDR3 extends over 14 amino acids. The CDR3 DNA follows: TGTGCCAGCAGCGGGGGGGCGGGAAGGAACGAGCAGTACTTC. Translated, it gives CASSGGAGRNEQYF.